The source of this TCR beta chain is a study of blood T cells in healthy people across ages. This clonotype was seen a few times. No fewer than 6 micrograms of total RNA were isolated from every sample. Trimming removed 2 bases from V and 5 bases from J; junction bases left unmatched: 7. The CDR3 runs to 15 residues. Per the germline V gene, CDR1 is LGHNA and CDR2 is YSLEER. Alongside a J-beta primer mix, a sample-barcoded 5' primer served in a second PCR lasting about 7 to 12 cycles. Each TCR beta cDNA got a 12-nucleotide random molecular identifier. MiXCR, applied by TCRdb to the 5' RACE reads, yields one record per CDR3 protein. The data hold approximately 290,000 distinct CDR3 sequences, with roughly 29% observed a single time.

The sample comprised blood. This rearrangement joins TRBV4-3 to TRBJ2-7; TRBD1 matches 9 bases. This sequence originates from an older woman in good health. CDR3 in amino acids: CASSQQRGTGHEQYF. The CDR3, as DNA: TGCGCCAGCAGCCAACAAAGGGGGACAGGGCACGAGCAGTACTTC.